These 7 T cell receptor beta chains originate from one sample sequenced in a study of blood T cell repertoires in COVID-19. Using immunoSEQ multiplex PCR, the repertoire was profiled, and TCRdb retains in-frame clones only, with some absent. The table lists hundreds of thousands of clones, roughly 88% of them singletons. The sample comprised peripheral blood. The source of these receptors is a woman in her twenties or thirties with active or convalescent COVID-19.

This chain links TRBV11-3 with TRBJ2-1; 9 bases fit TRBD2. The germline gives CDR1 SGHNT, CDR2 YENEEA. There are 17 residues in the CDR3. The junction had 10 bases not matched to a gene; V was cut back by 0 bases and J by 7 bases. The CDR3 here is CASSLELGLAGNNEQFF. The CDR3 DNA follows: TGTGCCAGCAGCTTAGAACTGGGGCTAGCGGGAAATAATGAGCAGTTCTTC.

The CDR3 loop is CASSYSGQGREQYF. For the CDR3, the DNA is TGTGCCAGCAGTTACTCGGGACAGGGTCGGGAGCAGTACTTC. V and J are TRBV6-5 and TRBJ2-7; 9 bases are a match to TRBD1. The CDR3 totals 14 residues. After removal of 0 bases from V and 7 bases from J, the junction contained 4 bases not matched to a gene. CDR1 is MNHEY and CDR2 is SVGAGI in the germline V gene.

This clone was seen a few times. The chain links TRBV5-1 to TRBJ2-3, with 9 bases identical to TRBD2. With 4 bases clipped from V and 5 bases from J, the junction kept 17 bases outside the gene matches. Germline lookup yields CDR1 SGHRS and CDR2 YFSETQ. The CDR3 contains 18 residues. The chain's CDR3 is CASSTKVLAGPQGDTQYF. The CDR3 region has the DNA TGCGCCAGCAGCACCAAAGTGCTAGCGGGGCCGCAGGGAGATACGCAGTATTTT.

In its sample, this clone was seen once. This chain uses TRBV15 with TRBJ1-2, with D unclear. The CDR3 totals 14 residues. CDR1 is LNHNV, CDR2 YYDKDF, per germline (reference sequence). V dropped 0 bases and J dropped 8 bases, with 13 bases sitting between them. DNA for the CDR3: TGTGCCACCAGCAGAGAAGGCTTCTCGGGGGGCTACACCTTC. Translation gives CATSREGFSGGYTF.

The chain is built from TRBV5-1 and TRBJ1-1, with 10 bases identical to TRBD1. This CDR3 spans 17 amino acids. Germline V lookup: CDR1 SGHRS, CDR2 YFSETQ. Trimming at V came to 3 bases and at J to 4 bases, leaving 12 bases not matched to a gene. The CDR3 spells CASSSGRQGARGTEAFF. The DNA for the CDR3 is TGCGCCAGCAGCTCCGGCCGACAGGGGGCGCGGGGCACTGAAGCTTTCTTT.

V is TRBV19 and J is TRBJ1-5; 8 nucleotides line up with TRBD1. Germline loops: CDR1 LNHDA, CDR2 SQIVND (reference sequence). V shed 7 bases, J shed 2 bases, and the junction held 7 bases outside the gene matches. The CDR3 sequence is 15 residues long. The CDR3 bases are TGTGCCAGTACCTCGGACAGGGCCGGCAATCAGCCCCAGCATTTT. Translation gives CASTSDRAGNQPQHF.

This chain joins TRBV11-2 and TRBJ2-5, with 9 bases matching TRBD1. Trimming at V came to 5 bases and at J to 3 bases, leaving 7 bases not matched to a gene. Germline CDR1 SGHAT, CDR2 FQNNGV. The CDR3 contains 15 residues. CDR3 in DNA: TGTGCCAGCAGCGTCTCCGGGACAGGGAAAGAGACCCAGTACTTC. Amino acid sequence: CASSVSGTGKETQYF.